The 5 T cell receptor beta chains below were found in one sample sequenced in a study of T cell responses to AZD1222 COVID-19 vaccine. Libraries were prepared by immunoSEQ multiplex PCR; TCRdb keeps only in-frame clonotypes and omits some of them. Of nearly 110,000 clones in the sample, 80% to 95% were seen once. The sequencing here drew on peripheral blood, taken 28 days after the second AZD1222 dose. The receptors were gathered from an adult who received the AZD1222 COVID-19 vaccine.

The CDR3 coding sequence is TGTGCCAGCAGACCCCGCGTAGTTGGCACTGAAGCTTTCTTT. Residues: CASRPRVVGTEAFF. This sequence joins TRBV7-9 and TRBJ1-1; the D is unclear. This CDR3 is 14 amino acids long. CDR1 and CDR2 (germline): SEHNR, FQNEAQ (reference sequence). Deletions cut 6 bases from V and 4 bases from J, with 15 bases between.

The table lists this clone with a count of one. The genes are TRBV4-1 and TRBJ1-1; 7 bases are shared with TRBD1. Unmatched junction bases numbered 4, after V lost 1 base and J lost 8 bases. In germline, CDR1 is MGHRA, CDR2 YSYEKL. The CDR3 consists of 13 residues. CDR3 sequence: CASSQGTGNEAFF. CDR3 nucleotide sequence: TGCGCCAGCAGCCAAGGGACAGGAAACGAAGCTTTCTTT.

The chain joins TRBV5-8 to TRBJ2-5; D remains ambiguous. CDR1 SGHTS and CDR2 YDEGEE come from the germline V gene. Trimming cost V 0 bases and J 1 base, with 10 bases left between them. The CDR3 sequence is 15 residues long. CDR3 in DNA: TGTGCCAGCAGCTTGGGGGCGAGTTCCCAAGAGACCCAGTACTTC. As protein: CASSLGASSQETQYF.

The V gene is TRBV18, the J gene TRBJ2-7, with D perhaps assigned TRBD1 or TRBD2 (5 bases each). The CDR3 loop spans 12 amino acids. Germline loops: CDR1 KGHSH, CDR2 LQKENI. V shed 6 bases and J shed 2 bases, with 8 bases lying between them. CDR3 bases: TGTGCCAGCTCCCAGGGACCCTACGAGCAGTACTTC. It codes for CASSQGPYEQYF.

The chain uses TRBV7-6 and TRBJ1-5; tentative D call: TRBD1 (6 bases). The germline gives CDR1 SGHVS, CDR2 FNYEAQ. V dropped 1 base and J dropped 7 bases, with 14 bases sitting between them. This CDR3 region has 15 residues. The CDR3 bases are TGTGCCAGCAGCTTAGGGCAGGGGCTCTGGCAGCCCCAGCATTTT. It yields the protein CASSLGQGLWQPQHF.